Each of the 27 T cell receptor beta chains below was sequenced from the same sample in a study of blood T cell repertoires in COVID-19. Measured with immunoSEQ multiplex PCR; TCRdb has only the in-frame clones, and not every one. Of approximately 70,000 clones in the sample, roughly 88% are singletons; the top ten hold 2.5% to 3%. The sample was peripheral blood. These TCRs come from a human donor in a cohort sampled during active COVID-19.

The rearrangement links TRBV3-1 (or the pseudogene TRBV3-2) to TRBJ2-5; TRBD2 aligns across 10 bases. CDR1 is LGHDT and CDR2 is YNNKEL in the germline V gene (reference sequence). This CDR3 comprises 16 residues. The V gene end was trimmed by 1 base and the J gene end by 1 base; junction bases not matched to a gene: 3. The CDR3 region has the DNA TGTGCCAGCAGCCAAGCTAGCGGGAGATTCCAAGAGACCCAGTACTTC. Translated, it gives CASSQASGRFQETQYF.

The chain carries TRBV21-1 and TRBJ1-5; the table's D gene call, TRBD1, was not cross checked with the DNA. TRBV21-1 is classified as a pseudogene. This CDR3 has 16 amino acids. This chain's CDR3 is CASSLHRGYSNQPQHF. The CDR3 DNA is TGTGCCAGCAGCCTCCACAGGGGGTATAGCAATCAGCCCCAGCATTTT.

The chain employs TRBV7-2 and TRBJ1-3; D is unresolved. Between the trimmed V and J ends, which lost 1 base and 2 bases, there was a span of 12 bases. Germline CDR1 SGHTA, CDR2 FQGNSA. The CDR3 totals 16 residues. CDR3 coding DNA: TGTGCCAGCAGCTTAGAATACCGATCGGCTGGAAACACCATATATTTT. Translated, it gives CASSLEYRSAGNTIYF.

The rearrangement links TRBV5-1 to TRBJ2-3; perhaps TRBD2 as D (5 bases). CDR1 is SGHRS, CDR2 YFSETQ, per germline. This CDR3 is built from 16 residues. The V end was cut by 4 bases, the J end by 6 bases, with 21 bases between. The DNA for the CDR3 is TGCGCCAGCAGCACCCGTCTGGGCGGACTCAGGGATACGCAGTATTTT. Protein sequence: CASSTRLGGLRDTQYF.

This clone was recorded once. This chain connects TRBV9 to TRBJ2-3; D perhaps matches TRBD2 (5 bases). This CDR3 contains 14 residues. V dropped 0 bases and J dropped 5 bases, with 10 bases sitting between them. CDR1 and CDR2 (germline): SGDLS, YYNGEE. CDR3 bases: TGTGCCAGCAGCGTAGTAGTAAGCGGAGATACGCAGTATTTT. The encoded protein is CASSVVVSGDTQYF.

V usage is TRBV5-8 and J usage is TRBJ1-1; 7 nucleotides line up with TRBD1. In germline, CDR1 is SGHTS, CDR2 YDEGEE. V trimming: 7 bases; J trimming: 2 bases; junction bases outside the gene matches: 11. CDR3 length: 15 residues. In nucleotides, the CDR3 is TGTGCCAGCCTATTCCCCGGGACAGACAACACTGAAGCTTTCTTT. Protein product: CASLFPGTDNTEAFF.

The chain carries TRBV5-5 and TRBJ2-5; 8 bases agree with TRBD1. The CDR3 has 13 residues. The ends lost 5 bases at V and 5 bases at J; junction bases unmatched: 5. The germline V gene has CDR1 SGHKS and CDR2 YYEKEE (reference sequence). DNA of the CDR3: TGTGCCAGCAGGTGGACAGGGAGGGAGACCCAGTACTTC. Translation gives CASRWTGRETQYF.

The genes are TRBV29-1 and TRBJ2-5; D unresolved. The germline CDR1 and CDR2 sequences are SQVTM and ANQGSEA. The CDR3 is 11 residues long. The germline V and J ends were trimmed by 4 bases and 4 bases, with 7 bases remaining between them. In DNA, the CDR3 is TGCAGCGTTGGTACCGGAGAGACCCAGTACTTC. It yields the protein CSVGTGETQYF.

This clone was observed a handful of times. The chain has TRBV29-1 and TRBJ2-1, with TRBD2 matching 9 bases. The V gene's germline CDR1 is SQVTM and CDR2 ANQGSEA. The CDR3 is 15 residues long. Trimming removed 3 bases from V and 4 bases from J; junction bases left unmatched: 7. This chain's CDR3 is CSVEILAGFYNEQFF. Written as DNA, the CDR3 is TGCAGCGTTGAGATCCTAGCGGGGTTTTACAATGAGCAGTTCTTC.

This sequence joins TRBV24-1 and TRBJ1-3; 8 bases align to TRBD1. After removal of 9 bases from V and 0 bases from J, the junction contained 6 bases not matched to a gene. Germline V CDR1 and CDR2: KGHDR, SFDVKD. The CDR3 consists of 15 residues. CDR3 residues: CATGRTGGSGNTIYF. In nucleotides, the CDR3 is TGTGCCACCGGAAGAACAGGGGGCTCTGGAAACACCATATATTTT.

This chain uses TRBV3-1 (or the pseudogene TRBV3-2) with TRBJ2-5; D remains unclear. This CDR3 contains 12 residues. The germline CDR1 and CDR2 sequences are LGHDT and YNNKEL (reference sequence). Trimming took off 4 bases at V and 3 bases at J, with 6 bases between the two ends. The CDR3 bases are TGTGCCAGCAGCCTCCTCGAAGAGACCCAGTACTTC. Translated, it gives CASSLLEETQYF.

The count of this clone is one. The chain recombines TRBV2 with TRBJ2-3; the D gene is possibly TRBD1 (6 bases). Trimming cost V 5 bases and J 5 bases, with 14 bases left between them. The CDR3 spans 14 residues. CDR1 is SNHLY, CDR2 FYNNEI, per germline. As DNA, the CDR3 is TGTGCCAGCAGTCCCGGGACATGGGGAGATACGCAGTATTTT. Translating gives CASSPGTWGDTQYF.

V is TRBV5-1 and J is TRBJ1-2; 7 nucleotides align to TRBD1. The J segment lost 6 bases and the V segment lost 4 bases, leaving 9 bases of the junction unmatched. CDR1 is SGHRS, CDR2 YFSETQ, per germline. This CDR3 is built from 14 residues. The CDR3 nucleotides read TGCGCCAGCAGCATTCAGACAGGGAGAAATGGCTACACCTTC. As protein: CASSIQTGRNGYTF.

The rearrangement links TRBV9 to TRBJ2-5, with 10 positions matching TRBD2. The length of the CDR3 is 15 residues. Trimming at V came to 4 bases and at J to 5 bases, leaving 8 bases not matched to a gene. Per the germline V gene, CDR1 is SGDLS and CDR2 is YYNGEE. The CDR3 region is CASSPSGGAWETQYF. CDR3 nucleotides: TGTGCCAGCAGCCCCAGCGGGGGGGCTTGGGAGACCCAGTACTTC.

The chain joins TRBV19 to TRBJ1-2; no firm D call. The V and J ends lost 0 bases and 4 bases respectively, with 9 bases between them. The CDR3 contains 14 residues. The germline V gene has CDR1 LNHDA and CDR2 SQIVND (reference sequence). CDR3 loop: CASSIDGVSYGYTF. The CDR3 DNA reads TGTGCCAGTAGTATAGACGGGGTAAGCTATGGCTACACCTTC.

This clone was counted once. The chain has TRBV4-2 and TRBJ2-1; possible D gene TRBD1, 6 bases. CDR3 length: 15 amino acids. Looked up from germline, CDR1 is LGHNA and CDR2 is YNFKEQ. With 4 bases removed from V and 8 bases from J, the gap between germline ends came to 18 bases. Here the CDR3 DNA reads TGTGCCAGCAGCCCCAACCCCCCAGGGGTCGATGAGCAGTTCTTC. The encoded protein is CASSPNPPGVDEQFF.

The chain couples TRBV4-3 to TRBJ2-5; 10 positions agree with TRBD1. J lost 1 base, V lost 4 bases, and 3 bases had no gene match. The CDR3 has 15 residues. Germline V lookup: CDR1 LGHNA, CDR2 YSLEER. CDR3 protein: CASSPRTGGQETQYF. In nucleotides, the CDR3 is TGCGCCAGCAGCCCCCGGACAGGGGGCCAAGAGACCCAGTACTTC.

The V and J genes are TRBV2 and TRBJ1-5; 7 bases map to TRBD1. Unmatched junction bases numbered 2, after V lost 3 bases and J lost 3 bases. The CDR3 runs 14 residues. CDR1 and CDR2 (germline): SNHLY, FYNNEI. CDR3 residues: CASSEGQFNQPQHF. The CDR3 DNA reads as TGTGCCAGCAGTGAGGGACAGTTCAATCAGCCCCAGCATTTT.

V gene TRBV7-9 combines with J gene TRBJ1-2; tentative D call: TRBD1 (6 bases). The CDR3 consists of 15 residues. Trimming removed 5 bases at V and 4 bases at J, with 17 bases between. Germline loops: CDR1 SEHNR, CDR2 FQNEAQ (reference sequence). Here the CDR3 DNA reads TGTGCCAGCAGCCCCGCCGGGACATTCGTCTATGGCTACACCTTC. It is translated as CASSPAGTFVYGYTF.

The rearrangement joins TRBV18 to TRBJ1-2; D call uncertain. Trimming cost V 0 bases and J 3 bases, with 5 bases left between them. This CDR3 contains 13 residues. Germline assignment: CDR1 KGHSH and CDR2 LQKENI. The CDR3 is CASSPPSYYGYTF. CDR3 sequence (DNA): TGTGCCAGCTCACCACCATCGTACTATGGCTACACCTTC.

This clone was detected once. The CDR3 loop reads CAWSVSDFINEQYF. CDR3 in DNA: TGTGCCTGGAGTGTAAGTGACTTCATCAACGAGCAGTACTTC. This chain links TRBV30 with TRBJ2-7; D is uncertain. Trimming removed 0 bases at V and 5 bases at J, with 14 bases between. Germline V CDR1 and CDR2: GTSNPN, SVGIG (reference sequence). This CDR3 region has 14 residues.

CDR3 bases: TGTGCCAGCAGCCCGCCGGGACAGGGGGCTTCCAATGAGCAGTTCTTC. This translates into CASSPPGQGASNEQFF. The chain couples TRBV3-1 (or the pseudogene TRBV3-2) to TRBJ2-1; 12 nucleotides agree with TRBD1. After removal of 4 bases from V and 6 bases from J, the junction contained 7 bases not matched to a gene. In germline, CDR1 is LGHDT, CDR2 YNNKEL (reference sequence). CDR3 length: 16 residues.

J is TRBJ1-5 and V is TRBV27; TRBD1 might be the D (5 bases). The CDR3 loop spans 15 amino acids. CDR1 MNHEY and CDR2 SMNVEV come from the germline V gene (reference sequence). The V end lost 5 bases, the J end lost 2 bases, and 13 bases lay between the germline ends. CDR3 protein: CASSDQGVGNQPQHF. Written as DNA, the CDR3 is TGTGCCAGCAGTGACCAAGGGGTTGGCAATCAGCCCCAGCATTTT.

V is TRBV10-3 and J is TRBJ2-7; 9 nucleotides align to TRBD1. V gave up 2 bases and J gave up 11 bases; unmatched junction bases: 7. Germline-derived CDR1 and CDR2 are ENHRY and SYGVKD. The length of the CDR3 is 13 residues. CDR3 sequence (DNA): TGTGCCATCAGTGAGGACAGGGGGTTGGGGGAGTACTTC. Protein product: CAISEDRGLGEYF.

As DNA, the CDR3 is TGTGCCAGCAAAAGGGAGGAGCGGGGCTACAATGAGCAGTTCTTC. This codes for CASKREERGYNEQFF. This chain links TRBV6-5 with TRBJ2-1; 7 bases align to TRBD2. Germline trimming cut 7 bases from V and 3 bases from J; bases unmatched to any gene: 9. CDR1 and CDR2 (germline): MNHEY, SVGAGI. The CDR3 spans 15 residues.

V is TRBV9 and J is TRBJ1-3, with D possibly being TRBD1 (6 bases). Trimming cost V 0 bases and J 0 bases, with 10 bases left between them. Germline V CDR1 and CDR2: SGDLS, YYNGEE. This CDR3 is built from 16 residues. CDR3 sequence reads: CASSVAGAFSGNTIYF. CDR3 nucleotides: TGTGCCAGCAGCGTAGCAGGGGCCTTCTCTGGAAACACCATATATTTT.

This rearrangement joins TRBV14 to TRBJ1-1; weak D call: TRBD1 (5 bases). V lost 0 bases, J lost 10 bases, and 12 bases lay in between. The CDR3 has 13 residues. Germline assignment: CDR1 SGHDN and CDR2 FVKESK. CDR3 nucleotides: TGTGCCAGCAGCCAAGATCGAAGGGGTGCAGCTTTCTTT. Translating gives CASSQDRRGAAFF.